This paragraph covers one T cell receptor beta chain sequence. Trimming took off 5 bases at V and 7 bases at J, with 12 bases between the two ends. The CDR3 contains 13 residues. The V gene's germline CDR1 is LNHDA and CDR2 SQIVND (reference sequence). The record originates from a study of cytomegalovirus exposure and HLA in healthy donors. The PCR had 60 Vbeta and 13 Jbeta primers. This table comes from immunoSEQ multiplex PCR, and its TCRdb copy is limited to in-frame clones, with some not included. This sample has about 200,000 clones, with around 80% found just once. The chain is built from TRBV19 and TRBJ1-5; D is perhaps TRBD1 (6 bases). This TCR was recovered from a woman in her 30s in good health and CMV-seropositive. Sequenced sample: PBMCs. CDR3 protein: CASSLNREQPQHF. The CDR3 bases are TGTGCCAGTAGTCTTAACAGGGAGCAGCCCCAGCATTTT.